This record looks at one T cell receptor beta chain sequence and its context. The time point here: newly diagnosed, previously untreated cHL patient sample. From thawed PBMCs, magnetic negative selection was used to isolate the CD8+ T cells. The data originate from a study of PD-1 blockade in classical Hodgkin lymphoma. Trimming removed 1 base at V and 0 bases at J, with 12 bases between. CDR3 length equals 16 residues. In germline, CDR1 is SGHDT, CDR2 YYEEEE. Method: immunoSEQ multiplex PCR; TCRdb's copy keeps in-frame clones and lacks some. The sample contains 19,000 or so clones, 87% of which appear only once.

The sequencing sample was made of CD8+ T cells from blood. This TCR was sampled from a human donor with classical Hodgkin lymphoma. The rearrangement links TRBV5-6 to TRBJ2-3; D possibly corresponds to TRBD2 (5 bases). CDR3 amino acids: CASSLLSGVSTDTQYF. CDR3 bases: TGTGCCAGCAGCTTGTTATCCGGGGTTAGCACAGATACGCAGTATTTT.